This T cell receptor beta chain was identified in a study of blood T cell repertoires in COVID-19. Study as a whole: The cDNA or gDNA used as material had been derived from T cells, B-cell-depleted T cells, or PBMCs.

One Seattle source followed patients from active infection through their disease course. Authors' analysis steps: Amplification with reference gene primers provided the estimates of nucleated cell counts. Only in-frame clones appear in the TCRdb table, and some are missing; sequencing was by immunoSEQ multiplex PCR. That table supplies the V and J calls and clone size; D and trimming were determined from the DNA. The sample shows some 160,000 clones, approximately 87% of them seen only once. Losses at the gene ends were 4 bases for V and 7 bases for J; bases not matched to a gene: 1. The CDR3 extends over 12 amino acids. CDR1 is SQVTM and CDR2 is ANQGSEA in the germline V gene.

This receptor was taken from a woman in her 70s with COVID-19, enrolled during active disease. V gene TRBV29-1 combines with J gene TRBJ1-2, with 12 bases lining up with TRBD1. The sequenced sample was peripheral blood. This CDR3 is CSVGDRGLGYTF. CDR3 nucleotides: TGCAGCGTTGGGGACAGGGGGCTTGGCTACACCTTC.